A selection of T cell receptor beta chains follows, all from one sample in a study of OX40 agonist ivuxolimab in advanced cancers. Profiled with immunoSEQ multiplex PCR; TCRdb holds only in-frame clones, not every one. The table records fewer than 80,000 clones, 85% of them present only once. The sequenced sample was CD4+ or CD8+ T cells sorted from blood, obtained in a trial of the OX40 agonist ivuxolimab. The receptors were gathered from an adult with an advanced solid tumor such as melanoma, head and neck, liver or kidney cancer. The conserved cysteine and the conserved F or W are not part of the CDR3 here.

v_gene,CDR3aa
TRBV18,ASSPPSGATEAF
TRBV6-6,ASTIRANNSPLH
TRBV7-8,ASSLAMGQGGYEQY
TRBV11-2,ASSFTGNQPQH
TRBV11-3,ASSSRADVLT
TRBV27,ASSLIHSNTEAF
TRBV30,AWKGQGARYEQY
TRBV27,ASSIRTGQIYEQY
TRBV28,ASSLSRVSNHPAYQPQH
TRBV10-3,AISPGGKEQF
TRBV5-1,ASSSGTQNTEAF
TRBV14,ASSQRGVGKETQY
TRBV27,ASSFGVASGVYEQY
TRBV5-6,ASSLGQGTDGYT
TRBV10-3,AISESGSYEQY
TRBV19,ASREGYYGYT
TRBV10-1,ASSDGVYGTDTQY
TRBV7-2,ASSFSGGSTDTQY
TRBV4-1,ATGFRALSGSGSVYEQF
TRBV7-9,ASTRPGVVDYGYT
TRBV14,ASSQGIFPGETQY
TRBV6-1,ASQPRLSSTDTQY
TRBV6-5,ASRGLAGAGETQY
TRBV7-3,ASSPSAGTQAEQF
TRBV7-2,ASSYLGGGNQPQH
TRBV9,ASSVDLYNEQF
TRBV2,ASRLDRRRDTEAF
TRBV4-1,ASSRVLGSADTQY
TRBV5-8,ASSRGQNTEAF
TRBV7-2,ASSLGQGPGSPLH
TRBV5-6,ASIRTGLNTEAF
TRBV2,ASSEGGAGLAGAEQY
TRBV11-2,ASSPGLAGETQY
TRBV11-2,ASSRRQDAEAF
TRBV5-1,ASSVVARHNEQF
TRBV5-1,ASTAGRDTQY
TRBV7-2,ASSSGQGSPKNTEAF
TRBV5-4,ASSLGTGGVGYGYT
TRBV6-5,ASSYSGQGDEKLF
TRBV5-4,ASSLGFSSVGGNEQY
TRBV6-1,ASSDGNYEQY
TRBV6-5,ASSYDLSGGWGYT
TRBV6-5,ASSYGTGFLYEQY
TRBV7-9,ASSRPGQGLGNTEAF
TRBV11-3,ASSLLAGNYNEQF
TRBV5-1,ASSRVGGYEQY
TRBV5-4,ASSLDGTAYEQY